This T cell receptor beta chain was retrieved from a study of T-cell memory formation after mild COVID-19. Study-level information: Largely donor-specific sequence clusters came from a couple of donors.

This CDR3 has 15 residues. Germline-derived CDR1 and CDR2 are KGHSH and LQKENI. The V end was cut by 2 bases, the J end by 4 bases, with 13 bases between. After 5'RACE with constant-segment primers, TCR alpha and TCR beta cDNA libraries carrying sample barcodes and UMIs were obtained. TCRdb ran MiXCR on the 5' RACE reads and lists one entry per CDR3 protein. The sample lists more than 300,000 distinct CDR3 sequences, about 20% occurring once. The receptor's source is a man younger than 35 who had mild COVID-19 (a few samples of this study predate the infection). Cell type and time point are not known. V usage is TRBV18 and J usage is TRBJ2-3; a possible D gene is TRBD1 (6 bases). The source material was PBMCs or a T cell subset sorted from them (not recorded which). DNA for the CDR3: TGTGCCAGCTCACCATCCACAGGGTGGGCAGATACGCAGTATTTT. Residues: CASSPSTGWADTQYF.